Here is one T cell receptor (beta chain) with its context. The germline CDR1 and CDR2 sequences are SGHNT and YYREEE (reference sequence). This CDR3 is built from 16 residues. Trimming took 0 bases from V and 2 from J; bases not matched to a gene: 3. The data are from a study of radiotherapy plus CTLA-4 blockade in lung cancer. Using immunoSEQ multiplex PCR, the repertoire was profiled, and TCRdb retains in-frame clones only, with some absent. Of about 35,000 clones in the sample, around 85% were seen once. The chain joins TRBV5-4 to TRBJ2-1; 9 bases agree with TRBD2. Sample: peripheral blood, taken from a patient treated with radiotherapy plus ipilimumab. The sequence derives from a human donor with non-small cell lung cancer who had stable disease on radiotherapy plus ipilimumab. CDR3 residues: CASSLGGREPYNEQFF. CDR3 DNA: TGTGCCAGCAGCTTGGGCGGGAGGGAGCCCTACAATGAGCAGTTCTTC.